What follows is one TCR beta chain and its context. Its antigen is still unknown. Negatively enriched CD4+ T cells were divided by CD45RA into naive and memory. Here immunoSEQ multiplex PCR was the method, and the copy in TCRdb shows in-frame clones only, minus some. This sample has a few million clones, with just over 90% found just once. The entry originates in a study of shared clonotypes between healthy human individuals. Overall study: The donor pool was made up of a couple of women and a few men aged 18 to 49.

Study-level findings and limits: Donor scarcity curtailed the genetic and exposure-history diversity represented herein. The study found about 5% of naive CD4 clonotypes shared across four donors.

Germline values: CDR1 SGHRS, CDR2 YFSETQ. J was trimmed by 2 bases and V by 7 bases; bases with no gene match: 8. This CDR3 region has 15 residues. This chain connects TRBV5-1 to TRBJ1-1; 10 bases are a match to TRBD1. The sequence was obtained from a man between 18 and 29 years old in good health. Material: naive CD4+ T cells sorted from blood. Indicated subset: CD45RA+ positively selected. In nucleotides, the CDR3 is TGCGCCAGCTCTCGGACAGGGGGTTATAACACTGAAGCTTTCTTT. The encoded protein is CASSRTGGYNTEAFF.